These T cell receptor beta chains were read from a single sample in a study of PD-L1 blockade in urothelial cancer. This table comes from immunoSEQ multiplex PCR, and its TCRdb copy is limited to in-frame clones, with some not included. The sample records about 38,000 clones, over 65% being singletons. The material sequenced was PBMCs, taken around atezolizumab (anti-PD-L1) treatment. The source is a man in his fifties or sixties with urothelial cancer. CDR3s include the opening cysteine and the closing phenylalanine or tryptophan. The order of the fields is J gene, D gene, clone size, V gene, CDR3 protein, CDR3 DNA. A D gene is named only where the DNA matches it firmly. Rows may omit the clone size; those that give it use once, few, many or a size class.

j_gene: TRBJ2-2; d_gene: TRBD1; abundance: NA; v_gene: TRBV19; CDR3aa: CASSTNQGAGTGELFF; CDR3nt: TGTGCCAGTAGTACAAATCAGGGGGCGGGGACCGGGGAGCTGTTTTTT
j_gene: TRBJ2-6; d_gene: NA; abundance: NA; v_gene: TRBV30; CDR3aa: CAWNFWANVLTF; CDR3nt: TGTGCCTGGAATTTCTGGGCCAACGTCCTGACTTTC
j_gene: TRBJ1-1; d_gene: NA; abundance: NA; v_gene: TRBV29-1; CDR3aa: CSVGAHNTEAFF; CDR3nt: TGCAGCGTTGGGGCACACAACACTGAAGCTTTCTTT
j_gene: TRBJ2-7; d_gene: TRBD1; abundance: once; v_gene: TRBV29-1; CDR3aa: CSVEDDREPYEQYF; CDR3nt: TGCAGCGTTGAAGACGACAGGGAGCCCTACGAGCAGTACTTC
j_gene: TRBJ2-7; d_gene: NA; abundance: once; v_gene: TRBV6-1; CDR3aa: CASTDAAGFYEQYF; CDR3nt: TGTGCCAGCACCGACGCTGCAGGATTCTACGAGCAGTACTTC
j_gene: TRBJ2-3; d_gene: NA; abundance: NA; v_gene: TRBV5-1; CDR3aa: CASAAGTPTDTQYF; CDR3nt: TGCGCCAGCGCGGCGGGAACCCCCACAGATACGCAGTATTTT
j_gene: TRBJ2-3; d_gene: NA; abundance: NA; v_gene: TRBV5-1; CDR3aa: CASSFRVSTDTQYF; CDR3nt: TGCGCCAGCAGCTTCAGGGTTAGCACAGATACGCAGTATTTT
j_gene: TRBJ2-7; d_gene: TRBD2; abundance: NA; v_gene: TRBV7-6; CDR3aa: CASSRGQLLAGSYEQYF; CDR3nt: TGTGCCAGCAGCCGAGGACAGCTACTAGCGGGGTCCTACGAGCAGTACTTC
j_gene: TRBJ2-7; d_gene: TRBD1; abundance: NA; v_gene: TRBV7-6; CDR3aa: CASSADREFIEQYF; CDR3nt: TGTGCCAGCAGCGCGGACAGGGAATTCATCGAGCAGTACTTC
j_gene: TRBJ1-1; d_gene: NA; abundance: NA; v_gene: TRBV27; CDR3aa: CASSQGVMNTEAFF; CDR3nt: TGTGCCAGCAGTCAAGGGGTAATGAACACTGAAGCTTTCTTT
j_gene: TRBJ2-3; d_gene: TRBD1; abundance: NA; v_gene: TRBV5-6; CDR3aa: CASSFLSTGRTDTQYF; CDR3nt: TGTGCCAGCAGCTTCCTTTCGACAGGGCGAACAGATACGCAGTATTTT
j_gene: TRBJ1-5; d_gene: TRBD1; abundance: NA; v_gene: TRBV2; CDR3aa: CASSEALGQGEPQHF; CDR3nt: TGTGCCAGCAGTGAAGCGCTTGGACAGGGGGAGCCCCAGCATTTT
j_gene: TRBJ2-3; d_gene: TRBD2; abundance: few; v_gene: TRBV5-4; CDR3aa: CASSWGLAGPTDTQYF; CDR3nt: TGTGCCAGCAGCTGGGGACTAGCGGGGCCCACAGATACGCAGTATTTT
j_gene: TRBJ2-1; d_gene: TRBD2; abundance: NA; v_gene: TRBV5-1; CDR3aa: CASSLPDASGGDNEQFF; CDR3nt: TGCGCCAGCAGCTTGCCCGACGCTAGCGGGGGGGACAATGAGCAGTTCTTC
j_gene: TRBJ1-3; d_gene: NA; abundance: few; v_gene: TRBV4-2; CDR3aa: CASSLRVGVGNTIYF; CDR3nt: TGTGCCAGCAGCCTACGGGTAGGGGTCGGAAACACCATATATTTT
j_gene: TRBJ1-5; d_gene: NA; abundance: once; v_gene: TRBV2; CDR3aa: CASSAGNSNQPQHF; CDR3nt: TGTGCCAGCAGTGCAGGGAATAGCAATCAGCCCCAGCATTTT
j_gene: TRBJ2-3; d_gene: NA; abundance: NA; v_gene: TRBV30; CDR3aa: CAWKVGGAISTDTQYF; CDR3nt: TGTGCCTGGAAGGTAGGCGGGGCGATAAGCACAGATACGCAGTATTTT
j_gene: TRBJ1-6; d_gene: NA; abundance: few; v_gene: TRBV5-4; CDR3aa: CASSGGIGNNSPLHF; CDR3nt: TGTGCCAGCAGCGGAGGGATTGGCAATAATTCACCCCTCCACTTT
j_gene: TRBJ2-7; d_gene: TRBD2; abundance: NA; v_gene: TRBV5-1; CDR3aa: CASSLVAGSDEQYF; CDR3nt: TGCGCCAGCAGCTTGGTAGCGGGTTCGGACGAGCAGTACTTC
j_gene: TRBJ2-2; d_gene: NA; abundance: once; v_gene: TRBV27; CDR3aa: CASSLGGANTGELFF; CDR3nt: TGTGCCAGCAGTTTGGGGGGGGCAAACACCGGGGAGCTGTTTTTT
j_gene: TRBJ2-2; d_gene: NA; abundance: NA; v_gene: TRBV5-4; CDR3aa: CASSFDQGGSGELFF; CDR3nt: TGTGCCAGCAGCTTTGACCAGGGCGGATCCGGGGAGCTGTTTTTT
j_gene: TRBJ1-1; d_gene: NA; abundance: NA; v_gene: TRBV27; CDR3aa: CASSLSRGTEAFF; CDR3nt: TGTGCCAGCAGTTTAAGCAGGGGCACTGAAGCTTTCTTT
j_gene: TRBJ2-2; d_gene: NA; abundance: NA; v_gene: TRBV7-2; CDR3aa: CASSLFRDTGELFF; CDR3nt: TGTGCCAGCAGCTTGTTCCGCGACACCGGGGAGCTGTTTTTT
j_gene: TRBJ1-2; d_gene: NA; abundance: NA; v_gene: TRBV27; CDR3aa: CASSLSGQIGYGYTF; CDR3nt: TGTGCCAGCAGTTTATCTGGACAGATCGGCTATGGCTACACCTTC
j_gene: TRBJ1-5; d_gene: NA; abundance: NA; v_gene: TRBV30; CDR3aa: CAWSAPAGDRQPQHF; CDR3nt: TGTGCCTGGAGCGCCCCGGCAGGGGATCGGCAGCCCCAGCATTTT
j_gene: TRBJ2-7; d_gene: NA; abundance: once; v_gene: TRBV19; CDR3aa: CASSPLIGWGSEQYF; CDR3nt: TGTGCCAGTAGTCCCCTCATCGGGTGGGGCTCCGAGCAGTACTTC
j_gene: TRBJ2-5; d_gene: TRBD2; abundance: once; v_gene: TRBV5-4; CDR3aa: CASSLGTSGGKETQYF; CDR3nt: TGTGCCAGCAGCTTGGGTACTAGCGGGGGTAAAGAGACCCAGTACTTC
j_gene: TRBJ1-5; d_gene: NA; abundance: NA; v_gene: TRBV7-2; CDR3aa: CASSLRGRDQPQHF; CDR3nt: TGTGCCAGCAGCTTAAGGGGGAGAGATCAGCCCCAGCATTTT
j_gene: TRBJ2-7; d_gene: TRBD1; abundance: NA; v_gene: TRBV11-2; CDR3aa: CASSSDRDISYEQYF; CDR3nt: TGTGCCAGCAGTTCCGACAGGGACATTTCCTACGAGCAGTACTTC
j_gene: TRBJ2-2; d_gene: NA; abundance: NA; v_gene: TRBV15; CDR3aa: CATSSRSTGELFF; CDR3nt: TGTGCCACCAGCAGTAGATCCACCGGGGAGCTGTTTTTT
j_gene: TRBJ1-6; d_gene: NA; abundance: NA; v_gene: TRBV11-1; CDR3aa: CASSLSGINSPLHF; CDR3nt: TGTGCCAGCAGCTTATCGGGGATTAATTCACCCCTCCACTTT
j_gene: TRBJ2-3; d_gene: TRBD2; abundance: NA; v_gene: TRBV7-2; CDR3aa: CASSLSSGGAGTQYF; CDR3nt: TGTGCCAGCAGCTTAAGCAGCGGGGGGGCTGGTACGCAGTATTTT
j_gene: TRBJ1-2; d_gene: TRBD1; abundance: NA; v_gene: TRBV5-4; CDR3aa: CASSADRDLGYTF; CDR3nt: TGTGCCAGCAGCGCCGACAGGGATCTTGGCTACACCTTC
j_gene: TRBJ1-6; d_gene: TRBD1; abundance: NA; v_gene: TRBV4-1; CDR3aa: CASSLPGQGLSQSSPLHF; CDR3nt: TGCGCCAGCAGTTTACCGGGACAGGGCCTCTCCCAGAGTTCACCCCTCCACTTT
j_gene: TRBJ1-1; d_gene: NA; abundance: NA; v_gene: TRBV5-4; CDR3aa: CASSLGLVAFF; CDR3nt: TGTGCCAGCAGCTTGGGGTTAGTAGCTTTCTTT
j_gene: TRBJ2-7; d_gene: TRBD2; abundance: NA; v_gene: TRBV7-9; CDR3aa: CASSLSRAGDSYEQYF; CDR3nt: TGTGCCAGCAGCCTGTCGCGGGCGGGGGATTCCTACGAGCAGTACTTC
j_gene: TRBJ1-1; d_gene: NA; abundance: NA; v_gene: TRBV6-5; CDR3aa: CASSYSRTGFEAFF; CDR3nt: TGTGCCAGCAGCTACTCGAGGACGGGATTTGAAGCTTTCTTT
j_gene: TRBJ1-5; d_gene: NA; abundance: NA; v_gene: TRBV7-9; CDR3aa: CASSAPGQPQHF; CDR3nt: TGTGCCAGCAGCGCCCCGGGACAGCCCCAGCATTTT
j_gene: TRBJ1-5; d_gene: TRBD1; abundance: NA; v_gene: TRBV6-5; CDR3aa: CASSLDREDQPQHF; CDR3nt: TGTGCCAGCAGCCTGGACAGGGAGGATCAGCCCCAGCATTTT
j_gene: TRBJ1-6; d_gene: NA; abundance: NA; v_gene: TRBV5-1; CDR3aa: CASSLVGWVRSNSPLHF; CDR3nt: TGCGCCAGCAGCTTGGTCGGTTGGGTCAGGTCGAATTCACCCCTCCACTTT
j_gene: TRBJ1-5; d_gene: NA; abundance: NA; v_gene: TRBV28; CDR3aa: CASGERVGQPQHF; CDR3nt: TGTGCCAGCGGAGAGAGGGTTGGACAGCCCCAGCATTTT
j_gene: TRBJ2-1; d_gene: NA; abundance: once; v_gene: TRBV6-1; CDR3aa: CASGRAQAHNEQFF; CDR3nt: TGTGCCAGCGGGCGAGCCCAAGCACACAATGAGCAGTTCTTC
j_gene: TRBJ2-3; d_gene: TRBD2; abundance: NA; v_gene: TRBV7-2; CDR3aa: CASSLGDSGGSTDTQYF; CDR3nt: TGTGCCAGCAGCTTAGGGGATAGCGGGGGTAGCACAGATACGCAGTATTTT
j_gene: TRBJ2-7; d_gene: NA; abundance: NA; v_gene: TRBV27; CDR3aa: CASSPYRVWAYEQYF; CDR3nt: TGTGCCAGCAGTCCATACAGGGTGTGGGCGTACGAGCAGTACTTC
j_gene: TRBJ1-1; d_gene: TRBD1; abundance: NA; v_gene: TRBV6-1; CDR3aa: CASSLWTGGNTEAFF; CDR3nt: TGTGCCAGCAGCCTCTGGACAGGGGGGAACACTGAAGCTTTCTTT
j_gene: TRBJ2-1; d_gene: TRBD2; abundance: NA; v_gene: TRBV5-8; CDR3aa: CASRGRVSNEQFF; CDR3nt: TGTGCCAGCAGGGGGAGGGTCAGCAATGAGCAGTTCTTC
j_gene: TRBJ1-3; d_gene: TRBD1; abundance: NA; v_gene: TRBV18; CDR3aa: CASSQTGAGNTIYF; CDR3nt: TGTGCCAGCTCCCAAACAGGGGCAGGAAACACCATATATTTT
j_gene: TRBJ1-2; d_gene: NA; abundance: NA; v_gene: TRBV6-1; CDR3aa: CASSDAGAGGYTF; CDR3nt: TGTGCCAGCAGTGACGCAGGGGCCGGTGGCTACACCTTC
j_gene: TRBJ2-5; d_gene: NA; abundance: many; v_gene: TRBV5-4; CDR3aa: CASSDTTQETQYF; CDR3nt: TGTGCCAGCAGCGACACCACCCAAGAGACCCAGTACTTC
j_gene: TRBJ2-7; d_gene: TRBD1; abundance: NA; v_gene: TRBV6-1; CDR3aa: CASSVGQDSYEQYF; CDR3nt: TGTGCCAGCAGTGTTGGACAGGACTCCTACGAGCAGTACTTC
j_gene: TRBJ1-3; d_gene: NA; abundance: NA; v_gene: TRBV2; CDR3aa: CASSITGTPGNTIYF; CDR3nt: TGTGCCAGCAGTATAACCGGGACACCTGGAAACACCATATATTTT
j_gene: TRBJ1-1; d_gene: NA; abundance: few; v_gene: TRBV14; CDR3aa: CASSHTGMGTEAFF; CDR3nt: TGTGCCAGCAGCCATACAGGGATGGGCACTGAAGCTTTCTTT
j_gene: TRBJ2-7; d_gene: NA; abundance: NA; v_gene: TRBV4-1; CDR3aa: CASSQPGRNPYEQYF; CDR3nt: TGCGCCAGCAGCCAACCGGGGAGGAATCCCTACGAGCAGTACTTC
j_gene: TRBJ2-6; d_gene: NA; abundance: NA; v_gene: TRBV5-4; CDR3aa: CASSWGTSSGANVLTF; CDR3nt: TGTGCCAGCAGCTGGGGGACAAGCTCTGGGGCCAACGTCCTGACTTTC
j_gene: TRBJ2-5; d_gene: NA; abundance: few; v_gene: TRBV29-1; CDR3aa: CSVGVSETQYF; CDR3nt: TGCAGCGTGGGAGTCTCGGAGACCCAGTACTTC
j_gene: TRBJ2-3; d_gene: TRBD1; abundance: NA; v_gene: TRBV6-5; CDR3aa: CASSYSRGSYTDTQYF; CDR3nt: TGTGCCAGCAGTTATAGCAGGGGGAGCTACACAGATACGCAGTATTTT
j_gene: TRBJ2-1; d_gene: TRBD2; abundance: NA; v_gene: TRBV10-3; CDR3aa: CAIMRESRHNEQFF; CDR3nt: TGTGCCATCATGCGGGAGTCGAGGCACAATGAGCAGTTCTTC
j_gene: TRBJ2-7; d_gene: NA; abundance: NA; v_gene: TRBV5-1; CDR3aa: CASSLQSEDEQYF; CDR3nt: TGCGCCAGCAGCTTGCAATCAGAGGACGAGCAGTACTTC
j_gene: TRBJ2-1; d_gene: TRBD2; abundance: NA; v_gene: TRBV5-4; CDR3aa: CASSWGDYGNEQFF; CDR3nt: TGTGCCAGCAGCTGGGGGGACTACGGCAATGAGCAGTTCTTC